The following is a T cell receptor beta chain sequence with its context. The specificity of this receptor is unknown. Per-base qualities were not stored, and no clone one base away is much larger. The CDR3 holds 13 amino acids from the cysteine to the phenylalanine. Just the 39-base CDR3 DNA is kept, in frame starting at base 1. From the germline V gene (reference sequence), CDR1 is MNHNY and CDR2 is SVGAGI. The trim is 5 bases for V and 4 bases for J, with a gap of 11 bases between the germline ends. A fixed 350 ng of DNA was loaded for every bulk PBMC sample. Following the manufacturer instructions, the immunoSEQ TCRb Assay kit was used to amplify TCR beta CDR3 sequences from genomic DNA. The KAPA Library Quantification Kit for Illumina platforms was used to quantify the pooled libraries by qPCR. Pooled libraries were sequenced on an Illumina NextSeq 500, clustered at roughly 0.55-1.1 pM. Per the original workflow: TCR data were analyzed using immunoSEQ ANALYZER and the R LymphoSeq package. A rearrangement efficiency score was calculated as productive divided by the sum of productive and non-productive CDR3 sequences. Clonality was assessed using the Gini coefficient and diversity using the Renyi index at alpha=1, with pairwise comparisons between timepoints within each patient. In LymphoSeq, clonal relatedness was computed with an edit distance of 3 and repertoire similarity was computed with the Bhattacharyya coefficient. To classify response, a linear discriminant analysis based on week-3 changes in clonality and diversity was built with the R MASS and caret packages. In its TCRdb copy, this immuneACCESS table keeps in-frame sequences only and misses some clones. Where compared with another copy, unresolved V genes explain less than half of these, and the others have no known cause. That table gives V, J and clone size, and the DNA gave D and trimming. The sample includes under 15,000 clones, with roughly 86% observed a single time. Of the sample, roughly 4% falls within the top ten clones.

This sample was taken from a study of blood T cell dynamics during melanoma immunotherapy (dated by TCRdb to 2018 to 2021). Turning to the overall study: Patients had metastatic melanoma and received first-line pembrolizumab or nivolumab plus ipilimumab as standard of care in the United Kingdom. The training cohort was made up of consecutive patients, while a further independent group of patients from the same centre was pooled to form an external validation set. To identify early correlates of response, the study profiled peripheral T cell receptor repertoires in patients with metastatic melanoma before and after one cycle of checkpoint inhibitor therapy. Overall study results and their limits: The relatively small sample size was recognized as a factor that could limit how well the results generalize. Patients who later achieved disease control showed a bifurcated PBMC repertoire reorganization at W3, with increased clonality or increased diversity, unlike progressors. Whether the T cell clones behind the repertoire changes were melanoma-specific or instead reflected general immune activation was something the study could not determine.

This specimen's time point label, interpreted: pre-treatment baseline. Blood was sampled before treatment (T0) and at week 3 (W3), after the first cycle of checkpoint blockade. Except for a couple of patients with rapid clinical progression, response was assessed 12 weeks after the first infusion by RECIST 1.1; disease control meant complete response, partial response or stable disease. Any patient who had received prior systemic cancer treatment, was on concomitant immunosuppressant therapy or had synchronous other active malignancies was excluded. TCR beta was sequenced in both bulk PBMC and plasma cell-free DNA in order to track circulating cells as well as T cell turnover. PBMC were isolated from blood with Lymphoprep and SepMate tubes, followed by red cell lysis. QIAamp DNA Blood Mini kits were used to extract DNA from PBMC and sorted T cell subsets.

The V and J segments used are TRBV6-6 and TRBJ1-2, with the D gene too uncertain to name. This sequence was found in a human donor with melanoma. The sample was blood, taken from a patient treated with checkpoint blockade. For the CDR3, the sequence is CASSQIRGYGYTF. The nucleotides are TGTGCCAGCAGTCAGATTCGGGGCTATGGCTACACCTTC.